This TCR beta chain was identified in a study of regulatory T cells in long-lasting Graves disease. General observations from the study: Accuracy could have been hurt by small sample size.

The sample holds many counts of this clonotype. The target antigen is unknown. Sample time point: newly diagnosed GD, antithyroid drugs for less than 3 months. RNA from PBMCs was the source of the TCR library. Graves' disease diagnoses used American Thyroid Association guidelines. CDR3 length equals 16 residues. Germline CDR1 and CDR2: SGHTA and FQGNSA. Trimming removed 1 base from V and 7 bases from J, with 14 bases in between. Arm-PCR of CDR3 regions with iRepertoire HTBI primers generated TCR beta libraries. TCRdb analysed the multiplex PCR reads with MiXCR anew, one entry per CDR3 protein. The sample shows approximately 210,000 distinct CDR3 sequences, approximately 16% of them seen only once.

The receptor was derived from a female donor with Graves disease. Source: peripheral blood mononuclear cells (PBMCs), taken at new diagnosis, from a patient treated with antithyroid drugs. The chain uses TRBV7-2 and TRBJ1-6; tentative D call: TRBD1 (5 bases). The CDR3 loop reads CASSLVQGIDNSPLHF. CDR3 bases: TGTGCCAGCAGCTTAGTCCAGGGAATAGACAATTCACCCCTCCACTTT.